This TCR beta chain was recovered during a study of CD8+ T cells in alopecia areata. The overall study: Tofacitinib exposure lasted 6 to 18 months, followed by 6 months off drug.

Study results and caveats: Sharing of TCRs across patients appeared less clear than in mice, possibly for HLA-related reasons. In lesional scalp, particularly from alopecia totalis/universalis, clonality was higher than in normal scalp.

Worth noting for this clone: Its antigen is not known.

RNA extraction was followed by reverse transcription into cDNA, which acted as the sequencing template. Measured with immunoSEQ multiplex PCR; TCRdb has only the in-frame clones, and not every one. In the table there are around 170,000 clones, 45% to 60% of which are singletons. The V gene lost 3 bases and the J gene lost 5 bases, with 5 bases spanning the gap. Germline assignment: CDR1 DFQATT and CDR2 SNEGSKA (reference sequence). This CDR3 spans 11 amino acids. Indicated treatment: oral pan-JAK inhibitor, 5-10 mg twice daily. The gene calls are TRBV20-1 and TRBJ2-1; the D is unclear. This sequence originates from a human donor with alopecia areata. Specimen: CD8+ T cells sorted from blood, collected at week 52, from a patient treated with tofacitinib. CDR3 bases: TGCAGTGCTAGTGGCCACAATGAGCAGTTCTTC. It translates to CSASGHNEQFF.